Listed below are T cell receptor beta chains from one sample, sequenced in a study of cytomegalovirus exposure and HLA in healthy donors. Sequenced by immunoSEQ multiplex PCR; TCRdb stores in-frame clones only, minus some. Of over 100,000 clones listed, approximately 80% are singletons. The sequenced material came from PBMCs. These receptor sequences come from a male donor in good health and CMV-seropositive. Both conserved end residues are part of each CDR3. Each record gives: V gene, J gene, D gene, clone size, CDR3 protein, CDR3 DNA. D genes are given only for firm matches. Clone size is shown for a subset of rows, as once, few, many or a class of expanded clone.

v_call: TRBV6-5
j_call: TRBJ1-2
d_call: .
clone_size: .
cdr3_aa: CASTDGANYGYTF
cdr3_nt: TGTGCCAGCACAGACGGAGCTAACTATGGCTACACCTTC

v_call: TRBV18
j_call: TRBJ2-2
d_call: .
clone_size: .
cdr3_aa: CASSRLAANTGELFF
cdr3_nt: TGTGCCAGCTCAAGATTAGCGGCGAACACCGGGGAGCTGTTTTTT

v_call: TRBV7-9
j_call: TRBJ2-7
d_call: TRBD2
clone_size: .
cdr3_aa: CSSSPGLAGAYEQYF
cdr3_nt: TGTTCCAGCAGCCCAGGACTAGCGGGAGCATACGAGCAGTACTTC

v_call: TRBV6-5
j_call: TRBJ2-7
d_call: .
clone_size: .
cdr3_aa: CASSYSITYEQYF
cdr3_nt: TGTGCCAGCAGTTACTCCATTACATACGAGCAGTACTTC

v_call: TRBV29-1
j_call: TRBJ2-3
d_call: .
clone_size: .
cdr3_aa: CSVEDRRTTPSTDTQYF
cdr3_nt: TGCAGCGTTGAAGATCGCCGGACTACGCCTAGCACAGATACGCAGTATTTT

v_call: TRBV18
j_call: TRBJ1-5
d_call: TRBD1
clone_size: few
cdr3_aa: CASSPGDRYQPQHF
cdr3_nt: TGTGCCAGCTCACCCGGGGACAGGTATCAGCCCCAGCATTTT

v_call: TRBV6-4
j_call: TRBJ2-3
d_call: TRBD1
clone_size: .
cdr3_aa: CASSDSAGGIDTQYF
cdr3_nt: TGTGCCAGCAGTGACTCGGCAGGGGGCATAGATACGCAGTATTTT

v_call: TRBV11-2
j_call: TRBJ2-2
d_call: TRBD2
clone_size: .
cdr3_aa: CASSLETSGRAPGELFF
cdr3_nt: TGTGCCAGCAGCTTAGAAACTAGCGGGAGGGCCCCCGGGGAGCTGTTTTTT

v_call: TRBV19
j_call: TRBJ2-2
d_call: TRBD2
clone_size: .
cdr3_aa: CASSIDRLAPPGELFF
cdr3_nt: TGTGCCAGTAGTATAGATCGACTAGCGCCACCCGGGGAGCTGTTTTTT

v_call: TRBV7-9
j_call: TRBJ1-1
d_call: TRBD1
clone_size: .
cdr3_aa: CSSSFLIQGVGAFF
cdr3_nt: TGTTCCAGCAGCTTCCTGATTCAGGGGGTCGGAGCTTTCTTT